This T cell receptor (beta chain) was recorded in a study of blood T cell repertoires in COVID-19. Generated by immunoSEQ multiplex PCR, the TCRdb table keeps only in-frame clones and is missing some. The table includes about 210,000 clones, around four fifths detected once. Germline V gives CDR1 MNHEY, CDR2 SVGAGI. The CDR3 runs to 15 residues. V lost 6 bases, J lost 7 bases, and 14 bases stayed unmatched. The chain has TRBV6-5 and TRBJ2-7, with 8 bases lining up with TRBD2. This receptor was obtained from a man in his fifties with active or convalescent COVID-19. Sequenced: peripheral blood. CDR3 residues: CASRNNGAGGGEQYF. The CDR3 coding sequence is TGTGCCAGCAGAAACAATGGGGCGGGGGGCGGGGAGCAGTACTTC.